Listed below are T cell receptor beta chains from one sample, sequenced in a study of T cells in Graves' hyperthyroidism and ophthalmopathy. TCRdb processed the multiplex PCR reads anew with MiXCR; each CDR3 protein has one entry. The table records 450,000 to 600,000 distinct CDR3 sequences, 14% of them present only once. The sequenced sample consisted of blood. The receptors originated from a woman between 40 and 50 years old with Graves' hyperthyroidism. CDR3s include the opening cysteine and the closing phenylalanine or tryptophan. A D gene is named only where the DNA matches it firmly. Clone size is shown for a subset of rows, as once, few, many or a class of expanded clone.

v_call	d_call	j_call	clone_size	cdr3_aa	cdr3_nt
TRBV20-1	TRBD2	TRBJ2-7	NA	CSAPRLAVNNEQYF	TGCAGTGCTCCCCGTCTAGCGGTCAACAATGAGCAGTACTTC
TRBV12-3/TRBV12-4	TRBD1	TRBJ1-2	NA	CASSFGRDRGRYTF	TGTGCCAGCAGTTTCGGCAGGGACAGGGGACGCTACACCTTC
TRBV18	NA	TRBJ1-2	many	CASSPNREVRYTF	TGTGCCAGCTCACCGAACCGTGAGGTCCGCTACACCTTC
TRBV30	NA	TRBJ2-7	few	CAWSVFVDKQYF	TGTGCCTGGAGTGTTTTTGTGGACAAGCAGTACTTC
TRBV6-1	TRBD1	TRBJ1-2	many	CASSEALLETGPHGYTF	TGTGCCAGCAGTGAAGCGCTTCTTGAGACAGGGCCACATGGCTACACCTTC
TRBV6-1	NA	TRBJ1-6	NA	CASSEASQEDSPLHF	TGTGCCAGCAGTGAAGCATCACAGGAAGATTCACCCCTCCACTTT
TRBV14	NA	TRBJ2-1	many	CASSTPLGAGREQFF	TGTGCCAGCAGCACCCCACTAGGAGCTGGCCGTGAGCAGTTCTTC
TRBV11-3	NA	TRBJ2-7	many	CASTPGTPTYEQYF	TGTGCCAGCACCCCCGGGACACCAACCTACGAGCAGTACTTC
TRBV5-5	TRBD1	TRBJ1-6	NA	CASSLQGRGSPLHF	TGTGCCAGCAGTTTACAGGGGAGAGGATCACCCCTCCACTTT
TRBV7-2	TRBD1	TRBJ2-2	many	CASSWTGLTGELFF	TGTGCCAGCAGTTGGACAGGGCTCACCGGGGAGCTGTTTTTT
TRBV12-3/TRBV12-4	NA	TRBJ2-3	once	CASSLGGGTTQYF	TGTGCCAGCAGTTTGGGCGGTGGGACTACGCAGTATTTT
TRBV2	TRBD2	TRBJ2-1	many	CASIPGWLAGYNEQFF	TGTGCCAGCATCCCCGGTTGGCTAGCGGGTTACAATGAGCAGTTCTTC
TRBV30	NA	TRBJ2-6	many	CAWRYGGGLSGANVLTF	TGTGCCTGGAGGTACGGGGGCGGTCTCTCTGGGGCCAACGTCCTGACTTTC
TRBV4-1	NA	TRBJ1-1	NA	CASSRVPGTSNTEAFF	TGCGCCAGCAGCCGCGTACCCGGGACATCAAACACTGAAGCTTTCTTT
TRBV7-2	NA	TRBJ2-3	many	CASSSTDRFAQYF	TGTGCCAGCAGCTCAACAGACAGGTTTGCGCAGTATTTT
TRBV28	NA	TRBJ2-2	many	CASSSNLGVTGELFF	TGTGCCAGCAGCTCGAACCTAGGGGTCACCGGGGAGCTGTTTTTT
TRBV20-1	NA	TRBJ2-1	many	CSASNWLRNNEQFF	TGCAGTGCCAGCAATTGGCTACGAAACAATGAGCAGTTCTTC
TRBV20-1	NA	TRBJ2-7	many	CSAPLTTSYEQYF	TGCAGTGCTCCCCTGACAACCTCCTACGAGCAGTACTTC
TRBV25-1	NA	TRBJ1-3	few	CASNSAGPDSGNTIYF	TGTGCCAGCAATTCCGCTGGACCGGACTCTGGAAACACCATATATTTT
TRBV6-1	NA	TRBJ2-7	NA	CAITPDAGTYEQYF	TGTGCCATCACACCGGACGCCGGAACCTACGAGCAGTACTTC
TRBV12-3/TRBV12-4	TRBD1	TRBJ1-2	many	CASSYRGPYGYTF	TGTGCCAGCAGTTACAGGGGACCTTATGGCTACACCTTC
TRBV28	TRBD2	TRBJ2-7	many	CASSFLPSGISYEQYF	TGTGCCAGCAGTTTTCTCCCTAGCGGGATCTCCTACGAGCAGTACTTC
TRBV27	NA	TRBJ1-1	many	CASSALGKDMNTEAFF	TGTGCCAGCAGTGCATTGGGAAAGGACATGAACACTGAAGCTTTCTTT
TRBV2	NA	TRBJ2-5	many	CASSEWSQETQYF	TGTGCCAGCAGTGAGTGGAGCCAAGAGACCCAGTACTTC
TRBV5-1	TRBD1	TRBJ2-7	many	CASRGQGFGEQYF	TGCGCCAGCAGAGGACAGGGATTTGGCGAGCAGTACTTC
TRBV2	TRBD1	TRBJ2-7	many	CATGGGGFYEQYF	TGTGCCACAGGGGGCGGCGGATTCTACGAGCAGTACTTC
TRBV14	TRBD2	TRBJ2-1	many	CASSQVDSGRAIVQFF	TGTGCCAGCAGCCAAGTTGATAGCGGGAGGGCCATCGTGCAGTTCTTC
TRBV20-1	TRBD2	TRBJ2-1	many	CSARDREGLYSNEQFF	TGCAGTGCTAGAGATCGGGAGGGCCTATATTCCAATGAGCAGTTCTTC
TRBV4-1	TRBD2	TRBJ2-2	few	CASSRGSSGSTGELFF	TGCGCCAGCAGCCGTGGTTCCAGCGGGAGTACCGGGGAGCTGTTTTTT
TRBV2	TRBD2	TRBJ2-4	few	CASSGLAGYKNIQYF	TGTGCCAGCAGTGGACTAGCGGGGTACAAAAACATTCAGTACTTC
TRBV4-1	NA	TRBJ2-1	few	CASSQGELGTEQFF	TGCGCCAGCAGCCAGGGGGAGCTAGGCACTGAGCAGTTCTTC